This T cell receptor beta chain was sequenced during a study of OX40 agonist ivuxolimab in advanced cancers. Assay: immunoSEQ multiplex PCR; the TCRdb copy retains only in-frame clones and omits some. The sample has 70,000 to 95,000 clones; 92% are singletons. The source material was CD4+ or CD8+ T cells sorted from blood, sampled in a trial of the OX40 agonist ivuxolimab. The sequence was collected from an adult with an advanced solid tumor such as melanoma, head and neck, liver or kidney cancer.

The CDR3 loop is CASSPRRDYWTGELFF. The CDR3 coding sequence is TGTGCCAGCAGCCCGAGGAGGGACTATTGGACCGGGGAGCTGTTTTTT. The chain uses TRBV7-2 and TRBJ2-2; 7 bases are shared with TRBD2. With V trimmed by 5 bases and J by 5 bases, 11 bases remained unmatched. The CDR3 spans 16 residues. The germline V gene encodes CDR1 SGHTA and CDR2 FQGNSA.